A few counts support the clone carrying this T cell receptor beta chain. The antigen is not known. The data stem from a study of radiotherapy plus CTLA-4 blockade in lung cancer. Broader study findings: In blood, TCR clones derived from the tumor expanded after radiotherapy plus ipilimumab. Increased serum interferon-beta after radiation also reportedly predicted response strongly.

Focal radiation and CTLA-4 blockade (ipilimumab) were tested in chemo-refractory metastatic non-small-cell lung cancer patients. Libraries were prepared by immunoSEQ multiplex PCR; TCRdb keeps only in-frame clonotypes and omits some of them. The sample consists of 80,000 or so clones, about 79% of them appearing once. This clonotype was sampled from a human donor with non-small cell lung cancer who had a partial response to radiotherapy plus ipilimumab. Some clones in this sample may be carry-over from other donors' samples. Sample: peripheral blood, taken from a patient treated with radiotherapy plus ipilimumab.

CDR3 residues: CASSLFGSNTIYF. For the CDR3, the DNA is TGTGCCAGCAGCTTGTTTGGCTCGAACACCATATATTTT. V usage is TRBV5-4 and J usage is TRBJ1-3, with D unresolved. The germline CDR1 and CDR2 sequences are SGHNT and YYREEE (reference sequence). Deletions cut 1 base from V and 7 bases from J, with 9 bases between. This CDR3 comprises 13 residues. Full variable domain (rest looked up from reference TRBV5-4 and TRBJ1-3): ETGVTQSPTHLIKTRGQQVTLRCSSQSGHNTVSWYQQALGQGPQFIFQYYREEENGRGNFPPRFSGLQFPNYSSELNVNALELDDSALYLCASSLFGSNTIYFGEGSWLTVV.